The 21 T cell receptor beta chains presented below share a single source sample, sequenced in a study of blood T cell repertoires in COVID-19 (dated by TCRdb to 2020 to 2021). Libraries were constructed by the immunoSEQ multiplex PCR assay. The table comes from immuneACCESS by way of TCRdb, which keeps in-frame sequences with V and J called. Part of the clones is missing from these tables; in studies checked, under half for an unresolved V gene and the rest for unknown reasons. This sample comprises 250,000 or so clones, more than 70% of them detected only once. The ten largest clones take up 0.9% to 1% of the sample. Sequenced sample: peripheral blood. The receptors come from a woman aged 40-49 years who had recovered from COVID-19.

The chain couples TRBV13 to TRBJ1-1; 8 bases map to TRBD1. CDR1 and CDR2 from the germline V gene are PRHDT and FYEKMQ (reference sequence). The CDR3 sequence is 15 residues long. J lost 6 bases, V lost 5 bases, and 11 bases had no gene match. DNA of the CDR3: TGTGCCAGCAGCGTCCGGTTGACAGGGGACCCTGAAGCTTTCTTT. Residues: CASSVRLTGDPEAFF.

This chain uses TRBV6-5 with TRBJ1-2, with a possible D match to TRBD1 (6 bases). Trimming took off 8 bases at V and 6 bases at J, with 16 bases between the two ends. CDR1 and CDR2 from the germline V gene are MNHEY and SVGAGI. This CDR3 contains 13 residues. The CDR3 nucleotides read TGTGCCAGCTCCGAGGGGGGGTGGAATGGCTACACCTTC. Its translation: CASSEGGWNGYTF.

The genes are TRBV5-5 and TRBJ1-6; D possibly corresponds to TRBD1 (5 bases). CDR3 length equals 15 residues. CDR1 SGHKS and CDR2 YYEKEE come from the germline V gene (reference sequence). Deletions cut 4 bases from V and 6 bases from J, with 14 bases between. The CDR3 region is CASSTDPGGNSPLHF. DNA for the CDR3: TGTGCCAGCAGCACGGACCCGGGGGGTAATTCACCCCTCCACTTT. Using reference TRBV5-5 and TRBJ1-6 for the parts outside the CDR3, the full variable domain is DAGVTQSPTHLIKTRGQQVTLRCSPISGHKSVSWYQQVLGQGPQFIFQYYEKEERGRGNFPDRFSARQFPNYSSELNVNALLLGDSALYLCASSTDPGGNSPLHFGNGTRLTVT.

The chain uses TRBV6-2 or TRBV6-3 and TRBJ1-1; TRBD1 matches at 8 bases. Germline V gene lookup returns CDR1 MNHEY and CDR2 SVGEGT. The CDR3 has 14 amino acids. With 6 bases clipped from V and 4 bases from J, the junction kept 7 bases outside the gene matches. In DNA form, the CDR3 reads TGTGCCAGCAGCCGGACAGGGTCGGGCACTGAAGCTTTCTTT. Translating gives CASSRTGSGTEAFF.

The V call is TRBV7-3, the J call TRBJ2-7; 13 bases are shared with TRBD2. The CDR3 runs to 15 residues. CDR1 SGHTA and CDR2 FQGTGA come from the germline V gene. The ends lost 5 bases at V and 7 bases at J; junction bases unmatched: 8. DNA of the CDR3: TGTGCCAGCAGCCCTGGGACTAGCGGGACGCGGGAGCAGTACTTC. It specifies CASSPGTSGTREQYF.

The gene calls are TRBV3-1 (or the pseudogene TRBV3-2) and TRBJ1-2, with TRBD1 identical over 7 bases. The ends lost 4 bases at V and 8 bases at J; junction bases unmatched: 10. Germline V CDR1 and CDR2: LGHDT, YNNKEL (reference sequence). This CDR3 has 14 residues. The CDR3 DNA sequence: TGTGCCAGCAGCCCTCGACAGGGACCCTTAGGCTACACCTTC. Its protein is CASSPRQGPLGYTF.

The CDR3 loop reads CASSLVGGGYTF. CDR3 DNA: TGTGCCAGCAGCTTGGTGGGGGGTGGCTACACCTTC. V usage is TRBV5-6 and J usage is TRBJ1-2; maybe TRBD1 (5 bases). CDR3 size: 12 residues. Trimming pared 0 bases from V and 7 bases from J, leaving 7 bases between. CDR1 and CDR2 from the germline V gene are SGHDT and YYEEEE.

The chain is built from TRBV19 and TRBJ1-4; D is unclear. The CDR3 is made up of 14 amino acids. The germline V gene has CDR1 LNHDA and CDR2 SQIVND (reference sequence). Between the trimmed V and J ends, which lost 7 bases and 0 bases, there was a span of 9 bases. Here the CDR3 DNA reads TGTGCCAGTACCCCGTCTGCAACTAATGAAAAACTGTTTTTT. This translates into CASTPSATNEKLFF.

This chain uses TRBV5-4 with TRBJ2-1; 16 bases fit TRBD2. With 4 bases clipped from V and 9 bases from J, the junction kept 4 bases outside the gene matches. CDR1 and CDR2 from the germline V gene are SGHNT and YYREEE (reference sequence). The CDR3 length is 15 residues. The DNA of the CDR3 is TGTGCCAGCAGCCCGGGGACTAGCGGGAGGGGTGAGCAGTTCTTC. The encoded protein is CASSPGTSGRGEQFF.

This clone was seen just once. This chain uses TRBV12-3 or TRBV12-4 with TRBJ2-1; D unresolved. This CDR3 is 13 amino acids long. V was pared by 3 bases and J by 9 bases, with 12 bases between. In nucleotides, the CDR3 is TGTGCCAGCAGTTTGAGAGAAAACGGTGAGCAGTTCTTC. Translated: CASSLRENGEQFF.

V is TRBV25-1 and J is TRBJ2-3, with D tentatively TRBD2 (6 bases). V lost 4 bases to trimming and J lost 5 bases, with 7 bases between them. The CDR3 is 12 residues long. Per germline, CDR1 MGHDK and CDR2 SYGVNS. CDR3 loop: CASSAAGDTQYF. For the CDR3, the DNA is TGTGCCAGCAGTGCAGCGGGAGATACGCAGTATTTT.

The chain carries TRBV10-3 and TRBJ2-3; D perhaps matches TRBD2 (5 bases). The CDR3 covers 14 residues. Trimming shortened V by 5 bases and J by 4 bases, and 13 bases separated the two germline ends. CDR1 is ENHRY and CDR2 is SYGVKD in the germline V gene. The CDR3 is CAISRSGDPDTQYF. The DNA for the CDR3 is TGTGCCATCAGTCGCAGCGGCGATCCAGATACGCAGTATTTT.

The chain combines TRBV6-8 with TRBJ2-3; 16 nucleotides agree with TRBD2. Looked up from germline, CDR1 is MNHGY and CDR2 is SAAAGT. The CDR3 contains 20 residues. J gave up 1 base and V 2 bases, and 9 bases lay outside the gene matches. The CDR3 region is CASSYGGLAGGAWGTDTQYF. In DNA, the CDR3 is TGTGCCAGCAGTTACGGGGGACTAGCGGGAGGGGCCTGGGGCACAGATACGCAGTATTTT.

The CDR3 protein is CASSQDRGTGRPQHF. CDR3 coding DNA: TGCGCCAGCAGCCAAGATCGAGGGACAGGGAGGCCCCAGCATTTT. This sequence joins TRBV4-1 and TRBJ1-5; TRBD1 matches at 9 bases. Unmatched junction bases numbered 6, after V lost 0 bases and J lost 9 bases. Germline V gene lookup returns CDR1 MGHRA and CDR2 YSYEKL. The CDR3 is 15 amino acids.

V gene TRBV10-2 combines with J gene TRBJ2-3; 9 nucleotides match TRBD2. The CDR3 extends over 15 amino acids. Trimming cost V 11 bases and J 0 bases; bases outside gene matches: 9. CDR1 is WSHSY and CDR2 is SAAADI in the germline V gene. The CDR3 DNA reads TGCGCCGCGGGGGGGCTAGCGGGAAGCACAGATACGCAGTATTTT. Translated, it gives CAAGGLAGSTDTQYF.

The CDR3 bases are TGCGCCAGCAGCTTGAGACTAGCGGGAGGGCTAAATGAGCAGTTCTTC. Amino acid sequence: CASSLRLAGGLNEQFF. The chain links TRBV5-1 to TRBJ2-1, with 14 bases identical to TRBD2. Germline lookup yields CDR1 SGHRS and CDR2 YFSETQ. Trimming at V came to 1 base and at J to 7 bases, leaving 4 bases not matched to a gene. The length of the CDR3 is 16 residues.

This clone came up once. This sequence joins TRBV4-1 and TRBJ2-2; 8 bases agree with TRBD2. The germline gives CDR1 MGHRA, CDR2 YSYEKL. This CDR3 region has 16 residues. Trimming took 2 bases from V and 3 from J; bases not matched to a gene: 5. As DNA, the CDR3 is TGCGCCAGCAGCCAACGAGCGGGAGATTACACCGGGGAGCTGTTTTTT. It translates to CASSQRAGDYTGELFF.

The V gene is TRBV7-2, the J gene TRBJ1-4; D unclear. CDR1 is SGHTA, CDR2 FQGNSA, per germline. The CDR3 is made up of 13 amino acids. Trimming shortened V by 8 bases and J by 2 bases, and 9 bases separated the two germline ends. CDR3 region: CASSRWTNEKLFF. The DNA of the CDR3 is TGTGCCAGCTCCAGGTGGACTAATGAAAAACTGTTTTTT.

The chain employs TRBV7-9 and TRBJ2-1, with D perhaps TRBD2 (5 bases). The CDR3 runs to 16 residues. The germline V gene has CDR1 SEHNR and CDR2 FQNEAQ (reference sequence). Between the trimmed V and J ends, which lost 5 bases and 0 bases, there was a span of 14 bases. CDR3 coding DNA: TGTGCCAGCAGCGGCTTCCGGGGAAGCTCCTACAATGAGCAGTTCTTC. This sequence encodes CASSGFRGSSYNEQFF.

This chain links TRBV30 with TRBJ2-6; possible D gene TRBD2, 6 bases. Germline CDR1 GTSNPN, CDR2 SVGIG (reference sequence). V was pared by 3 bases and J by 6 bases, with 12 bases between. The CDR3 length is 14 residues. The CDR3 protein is CAWSPGSPANVLTF. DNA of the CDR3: TGTGCCTGGAGCCCCGGGAGTCCGGCCAACGTCCTGACTTTC.

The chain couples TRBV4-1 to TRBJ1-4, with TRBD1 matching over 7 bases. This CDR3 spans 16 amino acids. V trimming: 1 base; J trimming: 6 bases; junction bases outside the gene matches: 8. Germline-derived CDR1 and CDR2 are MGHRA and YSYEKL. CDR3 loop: CASSQGPGGIYEKLFF. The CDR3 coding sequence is TGCGCCAGCAGCCAAGGGCCAGGGGGGATTTATGAAAAACTGTTTTTT.